The clone carrying this TCR beta chain has only one observation. The data were produced by immunoSEQ multiplex PCR, yet TCRdb's version contains in-frame clones alone and is incomplete. Of 60,000 to 90,000 clones listed, 88% are singletons. These data are taken from a study of OX40 agonist ivuxolimab in advanced cancers. Study in general: While on treatment, patients had intravenous ivuxolimab at 0.01 to 10 mg/kg every 2 weeks.

This specimen consisted of CD4+ or CD8+ T cells sorted from blood, obtained in a trial of the OX40 agonist ivuxolimab. This TCR was recovered from an adult with an advanced solid tumor such as melanoma, head and neck, liver or kidney cancer.

The DNA for the CDR3 is TGTGCCAGCAGGGGAGCTGGGTCCTCTGGCGAGCAGTACTTC. It is translated as CASRGAGSSGEQYF. The J gene is TRBJ2-7, the V gene TRBV11-3; possible D gene TRBD2, 5 bases. In germline, CDR1 is SGHNT, CDR2 YENEEA. This CDR3 contains 14 residues. The ends were cut back, 6 bases at V and 6 bases at J, with 18 bases in the middle. The full variable domain, in which reference TRBV11-3 and TRBJ2-7 provide the parts outside the CDR3, is EAGVVQSPRYKIIEKKQPVAFWCNPISGHNTLYWYLQNLGQGPELLIRYENEEAVDDSQLPKDRFSAERLKGVDSTLKIQPAELGDSAVYLCASRGAGSSGEQYFGPGTRLTVT.